This T cell receptor beta chain was sequenced for a study of blood T cell repertoires in COVID-19. In the study overall: The cDNA or gDNA used as material had been derived from T cells, B-cell-depleted T cells, or PBMCs.

Participant ages covered roughly 18 to 89 years across 25 or so US areas. Allocation to cohorts depended on clinical history reported by the participants. Per germline, CDR1 SGHRS and CDR2 YFSETQ. V dropped 0 bases and J dropped 14; count of bases not matched to a gene: 9. CDR3 length equals 14 residues. Assay: immunoSEQ multiplex PCR; the TCRdb copy retains only in-frame clones and omits some. The table includes fewer than 350,000 clones, 88% detected once. The sample was PBMCs or T cells enriched from blood (not recorded which). The TCR originated in a woman aged 55-70 years in a cohort exposed to, infected with or recovered from COVID-19 (not recorded which). J is TRBJ2-3 and V is TRBV5-1; 10 bases fit TRBD2. The CDR3 protein is CASSLGFGTSDSYF. The CDR3 nucleotides are TGCGCCAGCAGCTTGGGTTTCGGGACTAGCGATTCGTATTTT.